A selection of T cell receptor beta chains follows, all from one sample in a study of T cell repertoires in cytomegalovirus infection. TCRdb reprocessed the reads with MiXCR, giving one entry per CDR3 protein. The sample consists of some 700,000 distinct CDR3 sequences, roughly 36% of them appearing once. The sequenced sample was PBMCs. These receptor sequences come from a human donor in good health (CMV status not recorded). Some clones in this sample may be carry-over from other donors' samples. Each CDR3 is given with its conserved first and last residue. A D gene is named only where the DNA matches it firmly. Expanded clones are given a class, and other clones once, few, many or no size at all.

D,V,J,size,CDR3,DNA
TRBD1,TRBV12-3/TRBV12-4,TRBJ1-1,-,CASRALDRANTEAFF,TGTGCCAGCAGAGCCCTTGACAGGGCGAACACTGAAGCTTTCTTT
-,TRBV30,TRBJ2-7,-,CAWSSGVAYEQYF,TGTGCCTGGAGTTCGGGCGTTGCCTACGAGCAGTACTTC
TRBD2,TRBV5-4,TRBJ2-3,few,CASSGDLAGGTDTQYF,TGTGCCAGCAGCGGTGATCTAGCGGGGGGCACAGATACGCAGTATTTT
TRBD1,TRBV20-1,TRBJ2-2,-,CSAPGQGTGELFF,TGCAGTGCCCCGGGACAGGGGACCGGGGAGCTGTTTTTT
TRBD2,TRBV6-1,TRBJ2-1,-,CASSSPWTSGRYEQFF,TGTGCCAGCAGTTCCCCGTGGACTAGCGGGAGGTATGAGCAGTTCTTC
-,TRBV7-8,TRBJ1-5,few,CASSLKRAGLNQPQHF,TGTGCCAGCAGCTTAAAGAGGGCAGGGCTAAATCAGCCCCAGCATTTT
TRBD2,TRBV7-2,TRBJ2-2,few,CASSSSLADLNTGELFF,TGTGCCAGCAGCTCTTCACTAGCGGACCTGAACACCGGGGAGCTGTTTTTT
-,TRBV27,TRBJ2-2,-,CASSFNTAGELFF,TGTGCCAGCAGTTTCAATACCGCCGGGGAGCTGTTTTTT
-,TRBV6-6,TRBJ2-1,-,CASSFSAGQLSYNEQFF,TGTGCCAGCAGCTTTAGCGCGGGACAGCTTTCCTACAATGAGCAGTTCTTC
-,TRBV14,TRBJ1-3,-,CASSLPGGPGNTIYF,TGTGCCAGCAGCCTACCCGGGGGCCCTGGAAACACCATATATTTT
TRBD1,TRBV4-1,TRBJ2-2,few,CASSQDHETGVWELFF,TGCGCCAGCAGCCAAGATCATGAGACAGGGGTCTGGGAGCTGTTTTTT
TRBD2,TRBV10-2,TRBJ2-1,-,CASSESSLAGVFNEQFF,TGCGCCAGCAGTGAGTCATCTTTAGCGGGAGTGTTCAATGAGCAGTTCTTC
TRBD2,TRBV12-3/TRBV12-4,TRBJ2-7,-,CASRNGGRAAEQYF,TGTGCCAGCCGAAATGGTGGGAGGGCCGCTGAGCAGTACTTC
TRBD1,TRBV7-8,TRBJ1-5,many,CASSSQGKPQHF,TGTGCCAGCAGCTCACAGGGGAAGCCCCAGCATTTT
-,TRBV28,TRBJ1-3,-,CASSSPGQFGGNTIYF,TGTGCCAGCAGTTCCCCGGGGCAATTTGGTGGAAACACCATATATTTT
-,TRBV2,TRBJ2-2,-,CASSEGPGRWGGELFF,TGTGCCAGCAGTGAAGGGCCAGGACGGTGGGGCGGGGAGCTGTTTTTT